This entry concerns a single T cell receptor (beta chain). This specimen comes from a study of sequential checkpoint blockade in melanoma. Profiling relied on immunoSEQ multiplex PCR, and the TCRdb table lists in-frame clones only, not all of them. The sample holds tens of thousands of clones, 82% seen once. Regarding treatment: randomized to nivolumab then ipilimumab (arm A) or the reverse (arm B). Germline V CDR1 and CDR2: MRHNA, SNTAGT. The CDR3 spans 15 residues. The junction had 4 bases not matched to a gene; V was cut back by 5 bases and J by 3 bases. Sequencing was performed on CD8+ T cells sorted from blood (inferred from file names), taken from a patient given nivolumab and ipilimumab in sequence. The clonotype originates from a human donor with melanoma. The gene calls are TRBV6-4 and TRBJ2-1; 10 positions match TRBD2. DNA for the CDR3: TGTGCCAGCAGTAATCTAGCGGGGGACTACAATGAGCAGTTCTTC. Protein: CASSNLAGDYNEQFF.